This TCR beta chain is drawn from a study of blood T cell repertoires in COVID-19. Study-wide background: T cells, B-cell-depleted T cells, or PBMCs supplied cDNA or gDNA.

Only in-frame clones appear in the TCRdb table, and some are missing; sequencing was by immunoSEQ multiplex PCR. The sample yields about 400,000 clones, approximately 85% seen once. V dropped 1 base and J dropped 5; count of bases not matched to a gene: 9. The germline V gene has CDR1 SGHAT and CDR2 FQNNGV. There are 17 residues in the CDR3. The count of this clone is one. The TCR comes from a woman in her forties with acute COVID-19. The sample taken for sequencing was PBMCs or T cells enriched from blood (not recorded which). V is TRBV11-2 and J is TRBJ2-3, with TRBD2 identical over 10 bases. In DNA, the CDR3 is TGTGCCAGCAGCTTAGTTAGGAGCGGGGGGGCCTTAGATACGCAGTATTTT. Protein sequence: CASSLVRSGGALDTQYF.